The rows below give T cell receptor beta chains drawn from one sample of a study of CD8+ T cells in alopecia areata. Assay: immunoSEQ multiplex PCR; the TCRdb copy retains only in-frame clones and omits some. The sample carries 270,000 or so clones, 55% to 70% recorded once. Source: CD4+ T cells sorted from blood, taken at week 24, from a patient treated with tofacitinib. Receptors originate from a human donor with alopecia areata. Each CDR3 is given with its conserved first and last residue. D genes are given only for firm matches. Expanded clones are given a class, and other clones once, few, many or no size at all.

D,J,V,size,CDR3,DNA
NA,TRBJ2-1,TRBV7-9,few,CASSLHQGRFYNEQFF,TGTGCCAGCAGCTTACATCAGGGGCGGTTTTACAATGAGCAGTTCTTC
NA,TRBJ2-3,TRBV10-3,NA,CAISADWGDTQYF,TGTGCCATCAGTGCGGACTGGGGAGATACGCAGTATTTT
NA,TRBJ2-7,TRBV30,NA,CAWSYRGLPQGSRYEQYF,TGTGCCTGGAGTTACAGGGGACTACCACAGGGCTCACGGTACGAGCAGTACTTC
NA,TRBJ1-1,TRBV4-1,NA,CASSQDRSLAEAFF,TGCGCCAGCAGCCAAGACAGGTCCCTCGCTGAAGCTTTCTTT
NA,TRBJ2-7,TRBV15,NA,CATSTPKARGYEQYF,TGTGCCACCAGCACCCCCAAGGCGCGGGGCTACGAGCAGTACTTC
NA,TRBJ2-7,TRBV2,few,CASSALRLEQYF,TGTGCCAGCAGTGCACTCCGGCTCGAGCAGTACTTC
NA,TRBJ2-3,TRBV6-5,NA,CASSYSGTGPDTQYF,TGTGCCAGCAGTTACTCCGGGACGGGCCCAGATACGCAGTATTTT
TRBD1,TRBJ2-1,TRBV29-1,few,CSARDRGEDEQFF,TGCAGCGCCAGGGACAGGGGTGAGGATGAGCAGTTCTTC
NA,TRBJ2-2,TRBV23-1,NA,CASSQIKLTGELFF,TGCGCCAGCAGTCAGATCAAGTTGACCGGGGAGCTGTTTTTT
NA,TRBJ1-1,TRBV6-1,NA,CASRNTEAFF,TGTGCCAGCAGGAACACTGAAGCTTTCTTT
TRBD1,TRBJ2-7,TRBV14,NA,CASSQGQGFYEQYF,TGTGCCAGCAGCCAGGGACAGGGGTTCTACGAGCAGTACTTC
NA,TRBJ2-3,TRBV11-2,NA,CASSQAGSDTQYF,TGTGCCAGCAGCCAGGCAGGGTCAGATACGCAGTATTTT
NA,TRBJ2-1,TRBV5-1,NA,CASSAGLATQTGPRNEQFF,TGCGCCAGCAGCGCCGGATTAGCTACCCAGACAGGTCCTCGCAATGAGCAGTTCTTC